The 29 T cell receptor beta chains below come from one sample, sequenced in a study of vaccination and CD4 T cells after COVID-19. Documented treatment: approximately nine-day PBMC culture with coronavirus spike peptide pools or control peptides (ViraFEST assay). These TCRs' antigens remain unknown. The Oncomine TCR Beta short-read assay generated sequence data from the DNA of cultured CD4+ T cells. TCRdb recomputed calls from the PCR reads with MiXCR, one row per CDR3 protein. The sample gives around 5,900 distinct CDR3 sequences, nearly 50% of which show up once; roughly a third is in the top ten. The sequenced sample consisted of CD4+ T cells from blood, cultured in vitro. The receptors come from a human donor who had recovered from COVID-19.

The chain carries TRBV6-1 and TRBJ2-5; D possibly matches TRBD1 or TRBD2 (5 bases each). Between the trimmed V and J ends, which lost 6 bases and 2 bases, there was a span of 19 bases. The CDR3 loop spans 16 amino acids. CDR1 is MNHNS and CDR2 is SASEGT in the germline V gene. The DNA for the CDR3 is TGTGCCAGCAGCGAACAATTGCCGGGACCGCAAGAGACCCAGTACTTC. This gives the protein CASSEQLPGPQETQYF.

Judged by abundance, this clonotype is large. V is TRBV7-2 and J is TRBJ1-1; 10 bases are shared with TRBD1. Trimming at V came to 5 bases and at J to 4 bases, leaving 4 bases not matched to a gene. Germline V gene data show CDR1 as SGHTA and CDR2 as FQGNSA. This CDR3 is 14 amino acids long. CDR3 in DNA: TGTGCCAGCAGCGCAAGACAGGGGGCCACTGAAGCTTTCTTT. Amino acid sequence: CASSARQGATEAFF.

The chain is built from TRBV7-2 and TRBJ2-1, with 7 bases fitting TRBD2. CDR1 is SGHTA and CDR2 is FQGNSA in the germline V gene. Unmatched junction bases numbered 14, after V lost 3 bases and J lost 15 bases. This CDR3 comprises 14 residues. The CDR3 loop reads CASSLFEASGPGFF. CDR3 DNA: TGTGCCAGCAGCTTGTTTGAGGCTAGCGGACCCGGGTTCTTC.

The chain has TRBV2 and TRBJ1-6; 7 bases agree with TRBD1. This CDR3 is 14 amino acids long. Per germline, CDR1 SNHLY and CDR2 FYNNEI. The V segment lost 11 bases and the J segment 6 bases; nucleotides outside the gene matches: 10. The CDR3 DNA sequence: TGTGCCCTTATGAAGGGACAGCCTAATTCACCCCTCCACTTT. This codes for CALMKGQPNSPLHF.

The chain joins TRBV19 to TRBJ1-1; tentatively, D is TRBD1 (5 bases). V was pared by 1 base and J by 0 bases, with 12 bases between. This CDR3 contains 16 residues. CDR1 LNHDA and CDR2 SQIVND come from the germline V gene (reference sequence). The CDR3 DNA reads TGTGCCAGTAGTATAGTGGGGGGTCTCCTGAACACTGAAGCTTTCTTT. This sequence encodes CASSIVGGLLNTEAFF.

V is TRBV6-2 or TRBV6-3 and J is TRBJ2-3; 11 positions agree with TRBD2. The CDR3 has 15 residues. Germline lookup yields CDR1 MNHEY and CDR2 SVGEGT. Trimming at V came to 3 bases and at J to 4 bases, leaving 3 bases not matched to a gene. The CDR3 region is CASSYLGLAADTQYF. Written as DNA, the CDR3 is TGTGCCAGCAGTTATTTGGGACTAGCGGCAGATACGCAGTATTTT.

The rearrangement links TRBV18 to TRBJ2-7, with D perhaps given as TRBD1 or TRBD2 (5 bases each). CDR3 length equals 13 residues. V dropped 3 bases and J dropped 4 bases, with 10 bases sitting between them. The germline gives CDR1 KGHSH, CDR2 LQKENI. In nucleotides, the CDR3 is TGTGCCAGCTCACCCGGGACCGTATACGAGCAGTACTTC. It encodes CASSPGTVYEQYF.

The chain has TRBV6-1 and TRBJ2-7, with 8 positions matching TRBD2. Germline assignment: CDR1 MNHNS and CDR2 SASEGT. V shed 7 bases, J shed 6 bases, and the junction held 5 bases outside the gene matches. This CDR3 region has 12 residues. The CDR3 reads CASTRGGSEQYF. For the CDR3, the DNA is TGTGCCAGCACCCGCGGGGGGAGCGAGCAGTACTTC.

J is TRBJ2-3 and V is TRBV4-1, with D possibly being TRBD1 (6 bases). V lost 1 base and J 5 bases, leaving 19 bases between the germline ends. This CDR3 is built from 17 residues. Looked up from germline, CDR1 is MGHRA and CDR2 is YSYEKL. DNA for the CDR3: TGCGCCAGCAGCCAAGTTATAGTGGGGGCAGTTGGAGATACGCAGTATTTT. The encoded protein is CASSQVIVGAVGDTQYF.

The chain joins TRBV5-1 to TRBJ2-5; a weak D match, TRBD2 (5 bases). Trimming pared 4 bases from V and 2 bases from J, leaving 12 bases between. The germline gives CDR1 SGHRS, CDR2 YFSETQ. The CDR3 has 14 residues. The CDR3 reads CASSRGLIQETQYF. CDR3 nucleotide sequence: TGCGCCAGCAGCCGAGGACTGATTCAAGAGACCCAGTACTTC.

This clonotype came up a few times. The chain has TRBV7-2 and TRBJ1-3; 10 nucleotides agree with TRBD1. The CDR3 covers 16 residues. V shed 5 bases, J shed 4 bases, and the junction held 8 bases outside the gene matches. The V gene's germline CDR1 is SGHTA and CDR2 FQGNSA. The CDR3 bases are TGTGCCAGCAGCCCCCGGGGGACAGGGGTCGGAAACACCATATATTTT. This encodes CASSPRGTGVGNTIYF.

The chain carries TRBV14 and TRBJ2-5; D remains unclear. The CDR3 runs to 13 residues. V was clipped by 3 bases and J by 5 bases, with 10 bases between them. Germline CDR1 SGHDN, CDR2 FVKESK. CDR3 nucleotides: TGTGCCAGCAGCCATGGCTTTGAGGAGACCCAGTACTTC. Protein: CASSHGFEETQYF. The complete variable domain, with remaining parts taken from reference TRBV14 and TRBJ2-5, reads EAGVTQFPSHSVIEKGQTVTLRCDPISGHDNLYWYRRVMGKEIKFLLHFVKESKQDESGMPNNRFLAERTGGTYSTLKVQPAELEDSGVYFCASSHGFEETQYFGPGTRLLVL.

This clonotype was found a few times. The chain uses TRBV7-6 and TRBJ2-3; tentatively, D is TRBD1 (6 bases). The V gene's germline CDR1 is SGHVS and CDR2 FNYEAQ. V lost 0 bases and J 5 bases, leaving 12 bases between the germline ends. The CDR3 runs to 15 residues. CDR3 residues: CASSLALGAGDTQYF. The CDR3 region has the DNA TGTGCCAGCAGCTTAGCGCTGGGGGCGGGAGATACGCAGTATTTT.

This clonotype was seen a single time. The chain uses TRBV9 and TRBJ1-1, with TRBD1 as a possible D gene (5 bases). Trimming cost V 0 bases and J 4 bases, with 13 bases left between them. The germline V gene encodes CDR1 SGDLS and CDR2 YYNGEE. The CDR3 is made up of 15 amino acids. This chain's CDR3 is CASSVVGAGSTEAFF. The DNA of the CDR3 is TGTGCCAGCAGCGTAGTCGGGGCGGGGAGCACTGAAGCTTTCTTT.

This chain joins TRBV19 and TRBJ1-1, with D perhaps matching TRBD1 (5 bases). Germline CDR1 is LNHDA and CDR2 is SQIVND (reference sequence). Between the trimmed V and J ends, which lost 5 bases and 3 bases, there was a span of 13 bases. The CDR3 runs 14 residues. CDR3 bases: TGTGCCAGTAGTTTACAGGAGGGGTACACTGAAGCTTTCTTT. Translating it yields CASSLQEGYTEAFF.

In its sample, this clonotype was seen once. The genes are TRBV7-3 and TRBJ2-1, with 16 bases identical to TRBD2. Germline V lookup: CDR1 SGHTA, CDR2 FQGTGA. J was trimmed by 8 bases and V by 2 bases; bases with no gene match: 6. This CDR3 spans 17 amino acids. The CDR3: CASSLGTSGRAVYEQFF. The CDR3 DNA is TGTGCCAGCAGCTTAGGGACTAGCGGGAGGGCCGTCTATGAGCAGTTCTTC.

This chain links TRBV20-1 with TRBJ2-1; 14 nucleotides agree with TRBD2. The trim removed 3 bases at V and 7 bases at J, leaving 5 bases unmatched. Germline V CDR1 and CDR2: DFQATT, SNEGSKA (reference sequence). The length of the CDR3 is 15 residues. CDR3 bases: TGCAGTGCTAGGTCGCGACTAGCGGGGGGGAATGAGCAGTTCTTC. Translation gives CSARSRLAGGNEQFF.

The sample holds a few counts of this clonotype. This chain connects TRBV10-3 to TRBJ2-2; no clear D gene. The germline gives CDR1 ENHRY, CDR2 SYGVKD. V lost 7 bases to trimming and J lost 6 bases, with 12 bases between them. The CDR3 runs 13 residues. CDR3 sequence reads: CAINPFGSGELFF. DNA for the CDR3: TGTGCCATCAATCCTTTTGGGTCCGGGGAGCTGTTTTTT.

This clonotype qualifies as medium-sized. This chain joins TRBV7-9 and TRBJ1-2; a possible D gene is TRBD1 (6 bases). Germline-derived CDR1 and CDR2 are SEHNR and FQNEAQ (reference sequence). The V gene lost 5 bases and the J gene lost 0 bases, with 16 bases spanning the gap. The CDR3 length is 16 residues. CDR3 in amino acids: CASSSWDISANYGYTF. CDR3 nucleotide sequence: TGTGCCAGCAGCAGTTGGGACATCTCAGCTAACTATGGCTACACCTTC.

The chain joins TRBV6-1 to TRBJ1-1; 8 bases agree with TRBD1. The CDR3 is 14 amino acids. V gave up 3 bases and J gave up 4 bases; unmatched junction bases: 4. Germline V gives CDR1 MNHNS, CDR2 SASEGT. CDR3 residues: CASSDQGAITEAFF. CDR3 coding DNA: TGTGCCAGCAGTGACCAGGGGGCGATCACTGAAGCTTTCTTT.

This clonotype was found once. The gene calls are TRBV20-1 and TRBJ2-1; 12 nucleotides line up with TRBD2. V was clipped by 6 bases and J by 0 bases; unmatched bases: 6. The length of the CDR3 is 16 residues. In germline, CDR1 is DFQATT, CDR2 SNEGSKA (reference sequence). This chain's CDR3 is CSAILAGGISYNEQFF. The CDR3 region has the DNA TGCAGTGCCATTCTAGCGGGGGGGATCTCCTACAATGAGCAGTTCTTC.

This sequence joins TRBV6-1 and TRBJ1-2; D is possibly TRBD1 (6 bases). The CDR3 runs 14 residues. The germline gives CDR1 MNHNS, CDR2 SASEGT. V dropped 8 bases and J dropped 2 bases, with 15 bases sitting between them. The CDR3 here is CASGKGTGNYGYTF. As DNA, the CDR3 is TGTGCCAGCGGGAAAGGTACAGGGAACTATGGCTACACCTTC.

J is TRBJ2-5 and V is TRBV5-8; perhaps TRBD2 as D (5 bases). V lost 6 bases to trimming and J lost 5 bases, with 20 bases between them. CDR1 is SGHTS and CDR2 is YDEGEE in the germline V gene. This CDR3 comprises 15 residues. The CDR3 protein is CASNSDRARRETQYF. In DNA, the CDR3 is TGTGCCAGCAACTCTGATAGGGCCCGGAGGGAGACCCAGTACTTC.

This clonotype was found a few times. The rearrangement links TRBV6-1 to TRBJ1-3; the D is unclear. The germline CDR1 and CDR2 sequences are MNHNS and SASEGT. CDR3 length: 14 residues. V lost 8 bases and J lost 5, with 16 bases in between. The CDR3 sequence: CASQEGRYRNTIYF. CDR3 DNA: TGTGCCAGCCAAGAAGGTCGTTACCGAAACACCATATATTTT.

This clonotype was detected only a few times. The chain recombines TRBV6-1 with TRBJ1-5; D gene unclear. Germline loops: CDR1 MNHNS, CDR2 SASEGT. The CDR3 runs 14 residues. The V end lost 1 base, the J end lost 6 bases, and 10 bases lay between the germline ends. This CDR3 reads CASSEVNLAQPQHF. CDR3 nucleotide sequence: TGTGCCAGCAGTGAAGTAAATCTAGCTCAGCCCCAGCATTTT.

This rearrangement joins TRBV7-8 to TRBJ1-2; possible D gene TRBD1, 6 bases. The CDR3 length is 15 residues. Germline values: CDR1 SGHVS, CDR2 FQNEAQ. V shed 1 base and J shed 2 bases, with 11 bases lying between them. Written as DNA, the CDR3 is TGTGCCAGCAGCTTAGTCGCCAGGGGAAACTATGGCTACACCTTC. It translates to CASSLVARGNYGYTF. The full variable domain, with the rest looked up from reference TRBV7-8 and TRBJ1-2, is GAGVSQSPRYKVAKRGQDVALRCDPISGHVSLFWYQQALGQGPEFLTYFQNEAQLDKSGLPSDRFFAERPEGSVSTLKIQRTQQEDSAVYLCASSLVARGNYGYTFGSGTRLTVV.

This clonotype was seen a handful of times. The CDR3 coding sequence is TGTGCCAGCAGATACATGGGACAGGGATTCTATGGCTACACCTTC. Translated: CASRYMGQGFYGYTF. The gene calls are TRBV6-5 and TRBJ1-2, with 9 bases lining up with TRBD1. Germline V gives CDR1 MNHEY, CDR2 SVGAGI. The CDR3 length is 15 residues. The trim removed 6 bases at V and 4 bases at J, leaving 9 bases unmatched.

The chain combines TRBV7-6 with TRBJ2-3, with D possibly being TRBD1 (5 bases). The germline V gene has CDR1 SGHVS and CDR2 FNYEAQ. The CDR3 has 15 residues. Trimming removed 4 bases at V and 0 bases at J, with 11 bases between. DNA for the CDR3: TGTGCCAGCAGCTGGACAAGCTCTAGCACAGATACGCAGTATTTT. Residues: CASSWTSSSTDTQYF.

The chain joins TRBV4-3 to TRBJ2-2; a possible D gene is TRBD1 (5 bases). Germline V gives CDR1 LGHNA, CDR2 YSLEER. V was trimmed by 0 bases and J by 4 bases, leaving 9 bases between them. The CDR3 contains 15 residues. CDR3 region: CASSQDQGGTGELFF. CDR3 nucleotide sequence: TGCGCCAGCAGCCAAGACCAGGGCGGCACCGGGGAGCTGTTTTTT.